These T cell receptor beta chains were read from a single sample in a study of CD8+ T cells in alopecia areata. TCRdb's copy holds only in-frame clones and misses some; the assay was immunoSEQ multiplex PCR. The repertoire consists of some 190,000 clones, with 40% to 65% occurring once and the leading ten covering 10%. Sequenced material: CD8+ T cells sorted from blood, taken at approximately week 52, from a patient treated with tofacitinib. These receptors were collected from a human donor with alopecia areata. Each CDR3 is given with its conserved first and last residue. Each record gives: clone size, J gene, V gene, D gene, CDR3 protein, CDR3 DNA. D genes are given only for firm matches. Clone size, where shown, is once, few, many, or a class for clones that have expanded.

>few|TRBJ2-7|TRBV10-3|TRBD2
CAISESQRGADSYEQYF
TGTGCCATCAGTGAGTCCCAGCGGGGGGCCGACTCCTACGAGCAGTACTTC
>-|TRBJ1-2|TRBV5-6|TRBD1
CASSYYDRGIGYTF
TGTGCCAGCAGCTATTATGACAGGGGTATAGGTTACACCTTC
>-|TRBJ2-2|TRBV5-6|-
CASSLWYRENTGELFF
TGTGCCAGCAGCTTGTGGTACAGGGAGAACACCGGGGAGCTGTTTTTT
>-|TRBJ2-7|TRBV6-6|-
CASSDGTSYEQYF
TGTGCCAGCAGTGACGGGACCTCCTACGAGCAGTACTTC
>-|TRBJ2-5|TRBV30|-
CAWNLGPIPGTQYF
TGTGCCTGGAACCTAGGCCCCATTCCAGGGACCCAGTACTTC
>-|TRBJ1-1|TRBV29-1|-
CSGLDTPGAFF
TGCAGCGGGTTGGACACTCCGGGAGCTTTCTTT
>few|TRBJ2-3|TRBV5-1|TRBD1
CASSLASQGAADTQYF
TGCGCCAGCAGCTTGGCATCGCAGGGGGCGGCTGATACGCAGTATTTT
>few|TRBJ2-3|TRBV6-6|-
CASREGLSTDTQYF
TGTGCCAGCAGAGAAGGCCTTAGCACAGATACGCAGTATTTT
>few|TRBJ2-1|TRBV14|TRBD2
CASSQLLAGVDEQFF
TGTGCCAGCAGCCAGCTACTAGCGGGGGTTGATGAGCAGTTCTTC
>-|TRBJ2-7|TRBV13|TRBD2
CASSLGEGSYEQYF
TGTGCCAGCAGCCTGGGGGAGGGCTCCTACGAGCAGTACTTC
>few|TRBJ2-7|TRBV6-5|-
CASSSNWASWEQYF
TGTGCCAGCAGTTCTAACTGGGCATCGTGGGAGCAGTACTTC
>-|TRBJ1-1|TRBV9|-
CASSPRAWDLNTEAFF
TGTGCCAGCAGCCCCCGCGCGTGGGATTTGAACACTGAAGCTTTCTTT
>-|TRBJ1-4|TRBV7-9|-
CASSSHPGLGNEKLFF
TGTGCCAGCAGCTCCCACCCTGGGCTGGGGAATGAAAAACTGTTTTTT
>-|TRBJ2-3|TRBV10-2|-
CASRWGPNLADTQYF
TGCGCCAGCAGGTGGGGGCCGAATTTGGCAGATACGCAGTATTTT
>-|TRBJ1-1|TRBV7-9|-
CASSPHYGDTEAFF
TGTGCCAGCAGCCCGCACTACGGGGACACTGAAGCTTTCTTT
>-|TRBJ2-6|TRBV5-6|-
CASSSPDTLSGANVLTF
TGTGCCAGCAGCTCACCGGACACACTCTCAGGGGCCAACGTCCTGACTTTC
>-|TRBJ2-5|TRBV13|TRBD2
CASSFASGGAGETQYF
TGTGCCAGCAGCTTCGCTAGCGGGGGGGCCGGAGAGACCCAGTACTTC
>-|TRBJ2-7|TRBV25-1|TRBD2
CASSPSAQSGGPSYEQYF
TGTGCCAGCAGTCCCTCCGCGCAGAGCGGGGGGCCATCCTACGAGCAGTACTTC
>few|TRBJ1-4|TRBV7-9|TRBD1
CASSSPTGDSATNEKLFF
TGTGCCAGCAGCTCCCCGACAGGGGATAGTGCGACTAATGAAAAACTGTTTTTT
>-|TRBJ2-2|TRBV6-4|-
CASSAGINTGELFF
TGTGCCAGCAGTGCTGGGATCAACACCGGGGAGCTGTTTTTT
>once|TRBJ2-7|TRBV7-2|-
CASSLAVGGPLEQYF
TGTGCCAGCAGCTTAGCTGTGGGGGGACCACTGGAGCAGTACTTC
>-|TRBJ1-1|TRBV5-1|-
CASSLGGVHTEAFF
TGCGCCAGCAGCTTGGGAGGGGTGCACACTGAAGCTTTCTTT
>-|TRBJ1-1|TRBV6-1|TRBD1
CASSEEETGGTEAFF
TGTGCCAGCAGTGAAGAGGAGACAGGGGGCACTGAAGCTTTCTTT